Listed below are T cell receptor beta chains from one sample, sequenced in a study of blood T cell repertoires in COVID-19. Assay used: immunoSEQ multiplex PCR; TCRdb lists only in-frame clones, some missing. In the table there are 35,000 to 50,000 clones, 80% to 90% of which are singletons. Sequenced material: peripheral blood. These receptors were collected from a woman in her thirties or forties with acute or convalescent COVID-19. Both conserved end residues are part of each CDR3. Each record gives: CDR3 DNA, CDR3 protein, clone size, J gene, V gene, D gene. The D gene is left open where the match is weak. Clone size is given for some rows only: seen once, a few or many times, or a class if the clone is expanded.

TGTGCCATCAGTGAGTCCCTGGGGGGGCTGGAGACCCAGTACTTC | CAISESLGGLETQYF | once | TRBJ2-5 | TRBV10-3 | NA
TGCGCCAGCAGCTTCTCCACGGCTGGCGGCACTGAAGCTTTCTTT | CASSFSTAGGTEAFF | NA | TRBJ1-1 | TRBV5-1 | NA
TGTGCCAGCAGCTTGGGGACAGCCGTTATGAACACTGAAGCTTTCTTT | CASSLGTAVMNTEAFF | NA | TRBJ1-1 | TRBV5-5 | NA
TGTGCCAGCAAGGGGGACAGGACCTACGAGCAGTACTTC | CASKGDRTYEQYF | NA | TRBJ2-7 | TRBV6-5 | TRBD1
TGTGCCAGCAGTGACGGGACTAGCGGGTACAATGAGCAGTTCTTC | CASSDGTSGYNEQFF | NA | TRBJ2-1 | TRBV6-4 | TRBD2
TGTGCCAGCAGTAACGGTGGAGGGGGCGCCTATGGCTACACCTTC | CASSNGGGGAYGYTF | NA | TRBJ1-2 | TRBV6-6 | TRBD1
TGTGCCAGCAGCCCTATCCCGGGACAGGGGAGAAACACCATATATTTT | CASSPIPGQGRNTIYF | NA | TRBJ1-3 | TRBV2 | TRBD1
TGTGCCAGCAGCTTAGGTTTTTTTGGGCAGACCAACACTGAAGCTTTCTTT | CASSLGFFGQTNTEAFF | NA | TRBJ1-1 | TRBV11-3 | NA
TGTGCCAGCAGTTATTCGGCGGGAGGCCACCGTGATTACGAGCAGTACTTC | CASSYSAGGHRDYEQYF | once | TRBJ2-7 | TRBV6-9 | TRBD2
TGTGCCAGCAGCGTGAGGGGAGGAGGCTACACCTTC | CASSVRGGGYTF | once | TRBJ1-2 | TRBV9 | NA
TGTGCCAGCAGTTTATGGGCAGGGTCAGAGACCCAGTACTTC | CASSLWAGSETQYF | NA | TRBJ2-5 | TRBV28 | NA
TGTGCCAGCAGTTTAGAAGAACTCCTTACTAATGAAAAACTGTTTTTT | CASSLEELLTNEKLFF | NA | TRBJ1-4 | TRBV28 | NA
TGCGCCAGCAGCCCTAAGACAGCTCCCTATGGCTACACCTTC | CASSPKTAPYGYTF | NA | TRBJ1-2 | TRBV10-1 | NA
TGTGCCAGCAGTTTAGGCGGGAACGAAAAACTGTTTTTT | CASSLGGNEKLFF | NA | TRBJ1-4 | TRBV12-3/TRBV12-4 | NA
TGTGCCAGCAGTGGGACAGGGGGAAATGGCTACACCTTC | CASSGTGGNGYTF | NA | TRBJ1-2 | TRBV12-3/TRBV12-4 | TRBD1
TGTGCCAGCAGCAACCGTAGATACTACGAGCAGTACTTC | CASSNRRYYEQYF | NA | TRBJ2-7 | TRBV11-2 | NA
TGCGCCAGCAGCCAAGATCTAGCGGGGCCTACCTACGAGCAGTACTTC | CASSQDLAGPTYEQYF | NA | TRBJ2-7 | TRBV4-3 | TRBD2
TGTGCCAGCAGTTTATCCGGGACAGCCGCGGGCGAGCAGTACTTC | CASSLSGTAAGEQYF | once | TRBJ2-7 | TRBV27 | TRBD1
TGTGCCAGCAGCCCCCAGGGCGGGGGGACCTCCTACGAGCAGTACTTC | CASSPQGGGTSYEQYF | few | TRBJ2-7 | TRBV7-2 | TRBD2
TGTGCCAGCAGCGGGAGCGGGTTCAATGAGCAGTTCTTC | CASSGSGFNEQFF | NA | TRBJ2-1 | TRBV11-3 | NA
TGTGCCATCAGTGTGGAGAGGTTCAATGAGCAGTTCTTC | CAISVERFNEQFF | NA | TRBJ2-1 | TRBV10-3 | NA
TGTGCCAGCAGACAGGGACTAGCGGGGGCGGCCGGGGAGCTGTTTTTT | CASRQGLAGAAGELFF | once | TRBJ2-2 | TRBV3-1/TRBV3-2 | TRBD2
TGTACCAGCAGCGTAGGACCGGGGGGCGATGGCTACACCTTC | CTSSVGPGGDGYTF | NA | TRBJ1-2 | TRBV9 | NA
TGTGCCAGCAGCCCGCGGACAGGGAACGAGCAGTACTTC | CASSPRTGNEQYF | NA | TRBJ2-7 | TRBV5-6 | TRBD1
TGTGCCAGCAGTTTGTCACAGTGGGGCACAGATACGCAGTATTTT | CASSLSQWGTDTQYF | few | TRBJ2-3 | TRBV27 | NA
TGTGCCAGCATGACTAGCGGGGGCCTGGAGCAGTACTTC | CASMTSGGLEQYF | NA | TRBJ2-7 | TRBV7-8 | TRBD2
TGTGCCAGTAGTATAGATTATATCGGACAGGCTGAAAAACTGTTTTTT | CASSIDYIGQAEKLFF | NA | TRBJ1-4 | TRBV19 | TRBD1
TGTGCCAGCAGTAAGGACAGGACAACTGAAGCTTTCTTT | CASSKDRTTEAFF | once | TRBJ1-1 | TRBV6-2/TRBV6-3 | TRBD1
TGTGCCAGCAGTTTAAGGACTTGGGATCAGCCCCAGCATTTT | CASSLRTWDQPQHF | NA | TRBJ1-5 | TRBV27 | NA
TGTGCCAGCAGCTTGTCCCAGGGGATTAACTATGGCTACACCTTC | CASSLSQGINYGYTF | NA | TRBJ1-2 | TRBV5-4 | NA
TGTGCCAGCAGCCAGATCAAACAGGGAGGGAAGAATTCACCCCTCCACTTT | CASSQIKQGGKNSPLHF | few | TRBJ1-6 | TRBV16 | NA
TGCGCCAGCAGCTTGGCCGTAGCCGGGAACACTGAAGCTTTCTTT | CASSLAVAGNTEAFF | NA | TRBJ1-1 | TRBV5-1 | NA
TGTGCCAGCAGCTTAGACTTTGGGACAGATTTTTACGAGCAGTACTTC | CASSLDFGTDFYEQYF | NA | TRBJ2-7 | TRBV7-8 | TRBD1
TGTGCCAGCAGTTACTCGGGATGGAACACTGAAGCTTTCTTT | CASSYSGWNTEAFF | once | TRBJ1-1 | TRBV27 | NA
TGCGCCAGCAGCTTGATCCCTCCTAGGGACAGATCTAATGAAAAACTGTTTTTT | CASSLIPPRDRSNEKLFF | NA | TRBJ1-4 | TRBV5-1 | TRBD1
TGTGCCAGCAGTCCGCAGCAGGGCTGGGCCGACGGAGCTTTCTTT | CASSPQQGWADGAFF | NA | TRBJ1-1 | TRBV28 | NA
TGTGCCAGCAGGTCTAACTACGAGCAGTACTTC | CASRSNYEQYF | NA | TRBJ2-7 | TRBV28 | NA
TGTGCCAGCAGCCAAGACCCGGGCAGGGACTCCTCCTACGAGCAGTACTTC | CASSQDPGRDSSYEQYF | NA | TRBJ2-7 | TRBV3-1/TRBV3-2 | NA
TGTGCCAGCAGCTTATCTATGCGAGAACTGTTTTTT | CASSLSMRELFF | few | TRBJ1-4 | TRBV7-9 | NA
TGTGCCAGCAGCCGGGGCGGGAGGATCCTCAATGAGCAGTTCTTC | CASSRGGRILNEQFF | NA | TRBJ2-1 | TRBV21-1 | NA
TGTGCCAGCTCGACAGGGGGTCTCAATCAGCCCCAGCATTTT | CASSTGGLNQPQHF | NA | TRBJ1-5 | TRBV6-5 | TRBD1